The next 30 T cell receptor beta chains were all read from a single sample in a study of T cell responses to AZD1222 COVID-19 vaccine. Libraries were prepared by immunoSEQ multiplex PCR; TCRdb keeps only in-frame clonotypes and omits some of them. The table includes approximately 110,000 clones, nearly 90% detected once. Sequences were derived from peripheral blood, sampled 28 days after the second AZD1222 dose. These receptors all stem from an adult who received the AZD1222 COVID-19 vaccine.

This clone is a singleton in its sample. The rearrangement links TRBV27 to TRBJ2-2; D possibly corresponds to TRBD2 (5 bases). The CDR3 is made up of 14 amino acids. Per the germline V gene, CDR1 is MNHEY and CDR2 is SMNVEV (reference sequence). V was shortened by 7 bases and J by 4 bases, with 13 bases between the two germline ends. Here the CDR3 reads CASMKGRGTGELFF. The DNA of the CDR3 is TGTGCCAGCATGAAGGGCCGGGGCACCGGGGAGCTGTTTTTT.

This chain links TRBV27 with TRBJ2-1; the match to TRBD2 covers 12 bases. Germline V lookup: CDR1 MNHEY, CDR2 SMNVEV (reference sequence). Trimming at V came to 6 bases and at J to 6 bases, leaving 6 bases not matched to a gene. The CDR3 runs to 15 residues. The CDR3 here is CASSRGTSGRNEQFF. For the CDR3, the DNA is TGTGCCAGCAGCCGAGGGACTAGCGGGCGCAATGAGCAGTTCTTC.

This rearrangement joins TRBV4-1 to TRBJ2-2; weak D call: TRBD1 (6 bases). CDR1 is MGHRA and CDR2 is YSYEKL in the germline V gene. Trimming pared 0 bases from V and 5 bases from J, leaving 13 bases between. This CDR3 comprises 16 residues. The CDR3 loop is CASSQERYRETGELFF. As DNA, the CDR3 is TGCGCCAGCAGCCAAGAGCGGTACAGGGAAACCGGGGAGCTGTTTTTT.

This sequence joins TRBV29-1 and TRBJ2-1, with D hard to call. The V end lost 4 bases, the J end lost 10 bases, and 2 bases lay between the germline ends. Germline V CDR1 and CDR2: SQVTM, ANQGSEA. This CDR3 spans 8 amino acids. The CDR3: CSVGEQFF. The CDR3 coding sequence is TGCAGCGTTGGCGAGCAGTTCTTC.

CDR3 protein: CASKGGEQFF. CDR3 DNA sequence: TGTGCCAGCAAGGGCGGTGAGCAGTTCTTC. The J gene is TRBJ2-1, the V gene TRBV6-5; no definite D call. Trimming shortened V by 7 bases and J by 9 bases, and 7 bases separated the two germline ends. Germline V lookup: CDR1 MNHEY, CDR2 SVGAGI. This CDR3 contains 10 residues.

This clone has a single count. The gene calls are TRBV29-1 and TRBJ2-1; D gene unclear. The V and J ends lost 4 bases and 10 bases respectively, with 8 bases between them. The CDR3 totals 10 residues. Germline V CDR1 and CDR2: SQVTM, ANQGSEA. CDR3 residues: CSVGQREQFF. CDR3 nucleotide sequence: TGCAGCGTTGGGCAGAGGGAGCAGTTCTTC.

The gene calls are TRBV25-1 and TRBJ1-5; D is ambiguous. Trimming pared 5 bases from V and 0 bases from J, leaving 8 bases between. The CDR3 spans 14 residues. Germline CDR1 and CDR2: MGHDK and SYGVNS. DNA of the CDR3: TGTGCCAGCAGTAGGCCGTCTAGCAATCAGCCCCAGCATTTT. It translates to CASSRPSSNQPQHF. The variable domain in full, completed from reference TRBV25-1 and TRBJ1-5, reads EADIYQTPRYLVIGTGKKITLECSQTMGHDKMYWYQQDPGMELHLIHYSYGVNSTEKGDLSSESTVSRIRTEHFPLTLESARPSHTSQYLCASSRPSSNQPQHFGDGTRLSIL.

This sequence joins TRBV6-2 or TRBV6-3 and TRBJ1-1; no definite D call. Germline V CDR1 and CDR2: MNHEY, SVGEGT. Trimming stripped 2 bases from V and 3 bases from J, with 7 bases between. CDR3 length equals 13 residues. As DNA, the CDR3 is TGTGCCAGCAGTTACGAGGAGTACACTGAAGCTTTCTTT. Translation gives CASSYEEYTEAFF.

V usage is TRBV6-5 and J usage is TRBJ1-1, with D unresolved. Trimming took 2 bases from V and 2 from J, leaving 12 bases between them. Germline V gives CDR1 MNHEY, CDR2 SVGAGI. The CDR3 loop spans 15 amino acids. In DNA, the CDR3 is TGTGCCAGCAGTTACCGATCCCGGGATAACACTGAAGCTTTCTTT. Translated, it gives CASSYRSRDNTEAFF.

V is TRBV28 and J is TRBJ2-5; no clear D. V was trimmed by 5 bases and J by 4 bases, leaving 11 bases between them. Germline CDR1 is MDHEN and CDR2 is SYDVKM. The CDR3 spans 13 residues. The CDR3 coding sequence is TGTGCCAGCAGTCGAGACCGTAGAGAGACCCAGTACTTC. Its translation is CASSRDRRETQYF.

This clone was detected only a few times. The chain couples TRBV15 to TRBJ1-3; D is unresolved. The CDR3 has 18 amino acids. Germline CDR1 reads LNHNV; CDR2 reads YYDKDF (reference sequence). Trimming took off 0 bases at V and 0 bases at J, with 15 bases between the two ends. The CDR3 spells CATSRDLGVGVSGNTIYF. The CDR3 region has the DNA TGTGCCACCAGCAGAGATCTGGGAGTTGGGGTCTCTGGAAACACCATATATTTT.

J is TRBJ1-4 and V is TRBV7-8, with TRBD1 matching 7 bases. Germline V gene data show CDR1 as SGHVS and CDR2 as FQNEAQ. J was trimmed by 4 bases and V by 5 bases; bases with no gene match: 1. The CDR3 runs to 13 residues. The DNA of the CDR3 is TGTGCCAGCAGCCAGGGGGGTAATGAAAAACTGTTTTTT. This gives the protein CASSQGGNEKLFF.

The V call is TRBV5-4, the J call TRBJ2-3, with D tentatively TRBD1 (5 bases). The ends were cut back, 3 bases at V and 0 bases at J, with 11 bases in the middle. This CDR3 has 15 amino acids. Germline CDR1 SGHNT, CDR2 YYREEE (reference sequence). Written as DNA, the CDR3 is TGTGCCAGCAGCTACCGACAGCCTAGCACAGATACGCAGTATTTT. Its protein product is CASSYRQPSTDTQYF.

V and J are TRBV6-2 or TRBV6-3 and TRBJ2-2; weak D call: TRBD2 (6 bases). V lost 5 bases and J lost 1, with 17 bases in between. The CDR3 covers 17 residues. Looked up from germline, CDR1 is MNHEY and CDR2 is SVGEGT. DNA of the CDR3: TGTGCCAGCAGTACCCCCGGGACTCCATTGAACACCGGGGAGCTGTTTTTT. It codes for CASSTPGTPLNTGELFF.

This chain joins TRBV5-1 and TRBJ2-7, with 9 nucleotides matching TRBD1. The CDR3 length is 14 residues. With 4 bases clipped from V and 3 bases from J, the junction kept 5 bases outside the gene matches. CDR1 is SGHRS and CDR2 is YFSETQ in the germline V gene. In nucleotides, the CDR3 is TGCGCCAGCAGCGTATACAGGGGGCTCTACGAGCAGTACTTC. It specifies CASSVYRGLYEQYF.

The chain is built from TRBV12-2 and TRBJ2-4. TRBV12-2 constitutes a pseudogene. This CDR3 comprises 17 residues. The CDR3 spells CASRLDTEALGKNIQYF. CDR3 in DNA: TGTGCAAGTCGCTTAGACACAGAGGCTTTAGGCAAAAACATTCAGTACTTC.

J is TRBJ1-4 and V is TRBV9, with unresolved D. V was shortened by 0 bases and J by 7 bases, with 13 bases between the two germline ends. The CDR3 covers 15 residues. Germline assignment: CDR1 SGDLS and CDR2 YYNGEE. CDR3 sequence (DNA): TGTGCCAGCAGCGTAGGTGGCGCCTTAGGTGAAAAACTGTTTTTT. This encodes CASSVGGALGEKLFF.

The table lists this clone with a count of one. The chain recombines TRBV5-4 with TRBJ2-3; 10 nucleotides agree with TRBD2. Germline V gene lookup returns CDR1 SGHNT and CDR2 YYREEE (reference sequence). This CDR3 region has 15 residues. V dropped 0 bases and J dropped 6; count of bases not matched to a gene: 4. CDR3 nucleotide sequence: TGTGCCAGCAGCTTGGCGAGTAGCGGGAGGGATACGCAGTATTTT. This sequence encodes CASSLASSGRDTQYF.

The genes are TRBV5-1 and TRBJ1-3; a weak D match, TRBD1 (6 bases). This CDR3 has 16 residues. Germline V gives CDR1 SGHRS, CDR2 YFSETQ. Trimming removed 1 base from V and 0 bases from J, with 11 bases in between. The CDR3 reads CASSLSQGYSGNTIYF. The CDR3 DNA reads TGCGCCAGCAGCTTGTCCCAGGGGTACTCTGGAAACACCATATATTTT.

The chain carries TRBV11-2 and TRBJ2-7; TRBD1 matches 11 bases. V shed 5 bases and J 6 bases; nucleotides not matched to a gene: 6. Looked up from germline, CDR1 is SGHAT and CDR2 is FQNNGV. CDR3 length: 14 amino acids. The CDR3 loop reads CASSRTGGPSEQYF. In DNA form, the CDR3 reads TGTGCCAGCAGCAGGACAGGGGGCCCATCCGAGCAGTACTTC.

The CDR3, as DNA: TGCAGCGTGGGGTCAGACAGACAGGTTAGCTATGGCTACACCTTC. Protein product: CSVGSDRQVSYGYTF. This sequence joins TRBV29-1 and TRBJ1-2; maybe TRBD1 (6 bases). This CDR3 is 15 amino acids long. The V and J ends lost 6 bases and 4 bases respectively, with 21 bases between them. Germline V gene data show CDR1 as SQVTM and CDR2 as ANQGSEA.

A word on this clone: The same CDR3 can be traced to other DNA sequences in this sample. V is TRBV2 and J is TRBJ2-3; TRBD2 might be the D (6 bases). V was shortened by 5 bases and J by 6 bases, with 9 bases between the two germline ends. This CDR3 contains 12 residues. Germline loops: CDR1 SNHLY, CDR2 FYNNEI. The CDR3 coding sequence is TGTGCCAGCAGTCGGGCGGGGGATACGCAGTATTTT. It encodes CASSRAGDTQYF.

The genes are TRBV4-2 and TRBJ2-3, with 11 positions matching TRBD2. The CDR3 consists of 21 residues. Germline CDR1 is LGHNA and CDR2 is YNFKEQ. Losses at the gene ends were 0 bases for V and 11 bases for J; bases not matched to a gene: 25. CDR3 sequence reads: CASSQEATASGGFMGTREQYF. CDR3 in DNA: TGTGCCAGCAGCCAAGAAGCTACGGCTAGCGGGGGGTTTATGGGAACAAGGGAGCAGTATTTT.

The chain combines TRBV27 with TRBJ1-6, with D unclear. The CDR3 runs to 15 residues. Trimming pared 5 bases from V and 4 bases from J, leaving 12 bases between. Per the germline V gene, CDR1 is MNHEY and CDR2 is SMNVEV (reference sequence). CDR3 sequence (DNA): TGTGCCAGCAGTCTCATTCTGCCATATAATTCACCCCTCCACTTT. Amino acid sequence: CASSLILPYNSPLHF.

The V and J genes are TRBV6-4 and TRBJ2-3; TRBD2 matches at 7 bases. Per the germline V gene, CDR1 is MRHNA and CDR2 is SNTAGT. The CDR3 loop spans 14 amino acids. J was trimmed by 4 bases and V by 4 bases; bases with no gene match: 5. The CDR3 sequence is CASSASGGADTQYF. The CDR3 coding sequence is TGTGCCAGCAGTGCTAGCGGAGGGGCAGATACGCAGTATTTT.

The chain is built from TRBV28 and TRBJ1-1; perhaps TRBD1 as D (5 bases). CDR3 length: 11 amino acids. CDR1 is MDHEN and CDR2 is SYDVKM in the germline V gene. CDR3 loop: CATTVNTEAFF. CDR3 in DNA: TGTGCGACGACAGTAAACACTGAAGCTTTCTTT.

The rearrangement uses TRBV7-2 and TRBJ1-1, with 7 bases that match TRBD1. The ends lost 5 bases at V and 5 bases at J; junction bases unmatched: 5. The CDR3 spans 13 residues. Germline V gene lookup returns CDR1 SGHTA and CDR2 FQGNSA. The CDR3 loop is CASSRRQGTEAFF. The CDR3, as DNA: TGTGCCAGCAGCCGGCGACAGGGTACTGAAGCTTTCTTT.

The chain employs TRBV4-1 and TRBJ2-5; tentative D call: TRBD2 (5 bases). The CDR3 totals 16 residues. V shed 0 bases and J shed 5 bases, with 16 bases lying between them. Germline assignment: CDR1 MGHRA and CDR2 YSYEKL. Written as DNA, the CDR3 is TGCGCCAGCAGCCAAGACGGAAGGATCCCGGGGGAGACCCAGTACTTC. Translation gives CASSQDGRIPGETQYF.

Note on this clone: The junction does not match germline at one end; this may be a read error. The chain uses TRBV7-2 and TRBJ2-7, with TRBD2 identical over 9 bases. The CDR3 length is 17 residues. CDR1 is SGHTA, CDR2 FQGNSA, per germline. The CDR3, as DNA: TGTGCCAGCAGCTTACGGTTTTCCGGGACTAGCTCCCACGAGCAGTACTTC. Residues: CASSLRFSGTSSHEQYF.

This chain uses TRBV27 with TRBJ1-1; possibly TRBD1 for D (5 bases). V shed 0 bases and J shed 5 bases, with 13 bases lying between them. The CDR3 extends over 15 amino acids. Per germline, CDR1 MNHEY and CDR2 SMNVEV (reference sequence). The CDR3 DNA reads as TGTGCCAGCAGTTTATCCAGCGCAGGGAGGACTGAAGCTTTCTTT. Translated, it gives CASSLSSAGRTEAFF.